This T cell receptor (beta chain) was identified in a study of technical replicates of blood from a few donors. TCRdb keeps only in-frame clones here, not all; method: immunoSEQ multiplex PCR. The sample has tens of thousands of clones, just under 95% seen once; the top ten hold 0.25%. The CDR3 consists of 13 residues. V was clipped by 5 bases and J by 10 bases; unmatched bases: 9. CDR1 and CDR2 from the germline V gene are SEHNR and FQNEAQ (reference sequence). The receptor comes from a human donor in good health. The sequenced material came from T cells isolated from PBMCs. J is TRBJ1-2 and V is TRBV7-9; 8 nucleotides agree with TRBD1. In DNA, the CDR3 is TGTGCCAGCAGCGTAACGGGACAGGCGTTCTACACCTTC. Protein sequence: CASSVTGQAFYTF.